This entry lists 29 T cell receptor beta chains sequenced from one sample in a study of Ad26.COV2.S vaccination and SARS-CoV-2 variants. Sequencing was performed with immunoSEQ multiplex PCR; in TCRdb, only in-frame clones are kept and a portion is missing. The table has about 410,000 clones, 92% seen once. The treatment denotes: 15 to 20 received Ad26.COV2.S at low or high dose, single or two shots; about 5 received placebo; per-sample allocation not given. Collection of the samples took place on day 63 after the first injection of vaccine or placebo. Sequenced here: peripheral blood, sampled in a trial of Ad26.COV2.S vaccine versus placebo. These receptors all come from a person aged 18-65 years who received the Ad26.COV2.S COVID-19 vaccine or a placebo.

The chain links TRBV5-5 to TRBJ2-3, with 9 bases matching TRBD2. Trimming removed 4 bases from V and 2 bases from J; junction bases left unmatched: 5. CDR1 is SGHKS and CDR2 is YYEKEE in the germline V gene (reference sequence). The length of the CDR3 is 15 residues. The DNA of the CDR3 is TGTGCCAGCAGCCCGTTAGCGGGGGTCACAGATACGCAGTATTTT. This gives the protein CASSPLAGVTDTQYF.

The V and J genes are TRBV7-2 and TRBJ1-6, with D possibly matching TRBD1 (5 bases). The CDR3 loop spans 14 amino acids. The ends were cut back, 6 bases at V and 10 bases at J, with 16 bases in the middle. The germline V gene encodes CDR1 SGHTA and CDR2 FQGNSA. The CDR3 here is CASSWDGGGSPLHF. In nucleotides, the CDR3 is TGTGCCAGCAGTTGGGACGGCGGTGGGTCACCCCTCCACTTT.

The rearrangement links TRBV11-2 to TRBJ2-7, with D unresolved. The germline CDR1 and CDR2 sequences are SGHAT and FQNNGV. V lost 5 bases, J lost 1 base, and 6 bases lay in between. This CDR3 has 12 amino acids. This CDR3 is CASSHRSYEQYF. CDR3 nucleotides: TGTGCCAGCAGCCATCGATCCTACGAGCAGTACTTC.

The chain is built from TRBV7-9 and TRBJ2-7; 8 nucleotides line up with TRBD1. Germline CDR1 reads SEHNR; CDR2 reads FQNEAQ (reference sequence). This CDR3 has 15 amino acids. Unmatched junction bases numbered 7, after V lost 6 bases and J lost 0 bases. The chain's CDR3 is CASRGQVGHSYEQYF. The CDR3 region has the DNA TGTGCCAGCAGGGGACAGGTCGGACACTCCTACGAGCAGTACTTC.

V is TRBV7-2 and J is TRBJ1-6; the D gene is possibly TRBD1 (6 bases). CDR1 and CDR2 from the germline V gene are SGHTA and FQGNSA. The germline V and J ends were trimmed by 0 bases and 4 bases, with 13 bases remaining between them. This CDR3 comprises 17 residues. The CDR3, as DNA: TGTGCCAGCAGCTTAGCGCCCCCGGGACAATATAATTCACCCCTCCACTTT. Its protein is CASSLAPPGQYNSPLHF.

This clone was seen only a few times. Here the CDR3 reads CASSITGEGSPLHF. The CDR3 DNA sequence: TGCGCCAGCAGCATTACAGGGGAAGGCTCACCCCTCCACTTT. This chain links TRBV4-1 with TRBJ1-6; the match to TRBD1 covers 7 bases. V was clipped by 5 bases and J by 10 bases; unmatched bases: 8. The CDR3 is 14 residues long. The germline gives CDR1 MGHRA, CDR2 YSYEKL.

This rearrangement joins TRBV28 to TRBJ2-6; D uncertain. Trimming removed 2 bases from V and 0 bases from J, with 8 bases in between. The CDR3 has 16 residues. Germline lookup yields CDR1 MDHEN and CDR2 SYDVKM. The CDR3: CASSLMGSSGANVLTF. The CDR3 DNA reads as TGTGCCAGCAGTTTAATGGGAAGCTCTGGGGCCAACGTCCTGACTTTC. Supplemented by reference TRBV28 and TRBJ2-6, the full variable domain reads DVKVTQSSRYLVKRTGEKVFLECVQDMDHENMFWYRQDPGLGLRLIYFSYDVKMKEKGDIPEGYSVSREKKERFSLILESASTNQTSMYLCASSLMGSSGANVLTFGAGSRLTVL.

The chain combines TRBV19 with TRBJ1-2; D not resolved. The V gene lost 3 bases and the J gene lost 3 bases, with 8 bases spanning the gap. The CDR3 runs 13 residues. CDR1 and CDR2 from the germline V gene are LNHDA and SQIVND (reference sequence). The CDR3 DNA is TGTGCCAGTAGTATCCCCACAGACTATGGCTACACCTTC. Translated: CASSIPTDYGYTF.

The chain couples TRBV28 to TRBJ2-3; D perhaps matches TRBD2 (6 bases). CDR3 length: 14 residues. The V gene's germline CDR1 is MDHEN and CDR2 SYDVKM. V dropped 3 bases and J dropped 4 bases, with 11 bases sitting between them. CDR3: CASSLARGPDTQYF. Here the CDR3 DNA reads TGTGCCAGCAGTTTGGCGCGGGGCCCAGATACGCAGTATTTT.

This sequence joins TRBV27 and TRBJ1-4; no definite D call. V lost 3 bases and J 3 bases, leaving 11 bases between the germline ends. Germline V lookup: CDR1 MNHEY, CDR2 SMNVEV (reference sequence). This CDR3 comprises 15 residues. CDR3 in DNA: TGTGCCAGCAGTTTTGGCAGCCTGCCTAATGAAAAACTGTTTTTT. Its translation: CASSFGSLPNEKLFF.

The V and J genes are TRBV15 and TRBJ1-3, with 8 bases identical to TRBD1. This CDR3 has 16 residues. V was clipped by 3 bases and J by 2 bases; unmatched bases: 6. Per germline, CDR1 LNHNV and CDR2 YYDKDF (reference sequence). CDR3 protein: CATSRDRDVPGNTIYF. Here the CDR3 DNA reads TGTGCCACCAGCAGGGACAGGGACGTTCCTGGAAACACCATATATTTT.

J is TRBJ2-2 and V is TRBV12-3 or TRBV12-4; D is undetermined. The length of the CDR3 is 13 residues. Trimming took 5 bases from V and 8 from J, leaving 12 bases between them. This CDR3 is CASSPTGQGELFF. The CDR3 nucleotides read TGTGCCAGCAGTCCGACGGGTCAGGGGGAGCTGTTTTTT.

This sequence joins TRBV2 and TRBJ2-3, with D perhaps TRBD1 (6 bases). Between the trimmed V and J ends, which lost 6 bases and 0 bases, there was a span of 16 bases. This CDR3 is 16 amino acids long. The germline V gene encodes CDR1 SNHLY and CDR2 FYNNEI. The CDR3 nucleotides read TGTGCCAGCAGGATCTGGGGGCCCCAAAGCACAGATACGCAGTATTTT. Protein product: CASRIWGPQSTDTQYF.

This sequence joins TRBV7-9 and TRBJ1-4; TRBD1 is a possible D gene (6 bases). The CDR3 sequence is 14 residues long. Deletions cut 5 bases from V and 11 bases from J, with 18 bases between. Germline V gives CDR1 SEHNR, CDR2 FQNEAQ (reference sequence). CDR3 protein: CASSPGVQGGKLFF. The CDR3, as DNA: TGTGCCAGCAGCCCCGGGGTACAGGGAGGTAAACTGTTTTTT.

This clone was recorded once. This chain connects TRBV6-5 to TRBJ2-7; 7 bases are shared with TRBD1. CDR3 length equals 13 residues. The junction had 7 bases not matched to a gene; V was cut back by 8 bases and J by 3 bases. Germline V CDR1 and CDR2: MNHEY, SVGAGI. The CDR3 spells CASWGRGIYEQYF. The CDR3 DNA sequence: TGTGCCAGCTGGGGCAGGGGGATCTACGAGCAGTACTTC.

The chain joins TRBV3-1 (or the pseudogene TRBV3-2) to TRBJ2-3; 11 nucleotides agree with TRBD2. The CDR3 spans 17 residues. V shed 3 bases and J 4 bases; nucleotides not matched to a gene: 9. Germline V gene lookup returns CDR1 LGHDT and CDR2 YNNKEL (reference sequence). The DNA for the CDR3 is TGTGCCAGCAGCCAGACGGGACTAGCGGTGATCTCAGATACGCAGTATTTT. Residues: CASSQTGLAVISDTQYF.

This clone was recorded a few times. The genes are TRBV10-1 and TRBJ1-6, with a possible D match to TRBD1 (5 bases). The germline CDR1 and CDR2 sequences are WNHNN and SYGVQD (reference sequence). The ends were cut back, 0 bases at V and 9 bases at J, with 12 bases in the middle. The CDR3 length is 15 residues. The CDR3, as DNA: TGCGCCAGCAGTGAGTCGCCGGGACCCCGTTCACCCCTCCACTTT. Residues: CASSESPGPRSPLHF.

This clone was counted a few times. CDR3 region: CASSSQGVNEQYF. DNA for the CDR3: TGTGCCAGCAGCTCCCAAGGGGTCAACGAGCAGTACTTC. The rearrangement links TRBV7-6 to TRBJ2-7; D is perhaps TRBD1 (5 bases). CDR1 and CDR2 from the germline V gene are SGHVS and FNYEAQ. The V end was cut by 4 bases, the J end by 5 bases, with 12 bases between. This CDR3 region has 13 residues.

The gene calls are TRBV27 and TRBJ2-3, with 11 nucleotides matching TRBD2. J was trimmed by 4 bases and V by 10 bases; bases with no gene match: 19. In germline, CDR1 is MNHEY, CDR2 SMNVEV (reference sequence). This CDR3 is built from 18 residues. Written as DNA, the CDR3 is TGTGCCACGCGACGTGCGCCTTTAGCGGGGGGGAGCGCAGATACGCAGTATTTT. Translated, it gives CATRRAPLAGGSADTQYF.

The V gene is TRBV4-3, the J gene TRBJ1-6; D remains ambiguous. Germline-derived CDR1 and CDR2 are LGHNA and YSLEER. The length of the CDR3 is 16 residues. Trimming took off 0 bases at V and 2 bases at J, with 8 bases between the two ends. The CDR3 DNA is TGCGCCAGCAGCCAAGAAGCAACTGCCTATAATTCACCCCTCCACTTT. Protein sequence: CASSQEATAYNSPLHF.

The V call is TRBV2, the J call TRBJ2-1, with TRBD2 identical over 10 bases. Germline CDR1 SNHLY, CDR2 FYNNEI. Trimming at V came to 10 bases and at J to 8 bases, leaving 11 bases not matched to a gene. The length of the CDR3 is 14 residues. The CDR3 loop is CAKTGTSDGDEQFF. The CDR3 region has the DNA TGTGCCAAGACCGGGACTAGCGATGGAGATGAGCAGTTCTTC. The full variable domain, rest sourced from reference TRBV2 and TRBJ2-1, is EPEVTQTPSHQVTQMGQEVILRCVPISNHLYFYWYRQILGQKVEFLVSFYNNEISEKSEIFDDQFSVERPDGSNFTLKIRSTKLEDSAMYFCAKTGTSDGDEQFFGPGTRLTVL.

The J gene is TRBJ2-7, the V gene TRBV7-2; possibly TRBD1 for D (5 bases). Trimming removed 3 bases from V and 4 bases from J, with 13 bases in between. The CDR3 totals 14 residues. Germline CDR1 reads SGHTA; CDR2 reads FQGNSA. The CDR3 coding sequence is TGTGCCAGCAGCTTTGTAACAAGGGGATACGAGCAGTACTTC. Amino acids: CASSFVTRGYEQYF.

V usage is TRBV30 and J usage is TRBJ2-5; the match to TRBD2 covers 8 bases. V trimming: 0 bases; J trimming: 0 bases; junction bases outside the gene matches: 9. This CDR3 is 17 amino acids long. Germline V gives CDR1 GTSNPN, CDR2 SVGIG (reference sequence). The CDR3 protein is CAWSVLNPSGYQETQYF. CDR3 in DNA: TGTGCCTGGAGTGTACTGAATCCTAGCGGGTACCAAGAGACCCAGTACTTC.

This chain connects TRBV12-3 or TRBV12-4 to TRBJ2-7; D gene unclear. The CDR3 is 13 amino acids. Trimming shortened V by 6 bases and J by 2 bases, and 11 bases separated the two germline ends. CDR3 DNA: TGTGCCAGCAGCCTAAGGGCCCCCTACGAGCAGTACTTC. Translating gives CASSLRAPYEQYF.

The chain joins TRBV5-4 to TRBJ2-7; 8 positions agree with TRBD2. CDR3 length: 14 residues. The ends lost 4 bases at V and 0 bases at J; junction bases unmatched: 3. Germline CDR1 SGHNT, CDR2 YYREEE (reference sequence). Written as DNA, the CDR3 is TGTGCCAGCAGCACCCGGGGGGGCTCCTACGAGCAGTACTTC. Encoded protein: CASSTRGGSYEQYF.

The genes are TRBV9 and TRBJ1-1; 10 nucleotides agree with TRBD1. The CDR3 is made up of 15 amino acids. After removal of 3 bases from V and 0 bases from J, the junction contained 2 bases not matched to a gene. CDR1 and CDR2 from the germline V gene are SGDLS and YYNGEE. The CDR3: CASSAGQGVNTEAFF. CDR3 sequence (DNA): TGTGCCAGCAGCGCCGGACAGGGGGTGAACACTGAAGCTTTCTTT.

The rearrangement uses TRBV3-1 (or the pseudogene TRBV3-2) and TRBJ1-3; D gene unclear. The CDR3 has 14 amino acids. V lost 1 base, J lost 0 bases, and 4 bases lay in between. Germline loops: CDR1 LGHDT, CDR2 YNNKEL (reference sequence). This CDR3 is CASSQGYSGNTIYF. The CDR3, as DNA: TGTGCCAGCAGCCAAGGATACTCTGGAAACACCATATATTTT.

A single count supports this clone. This sequence joins TRBV20-1 and TRBJ2-7, with D unresolved. The germline V and J ends were trimmed by 7 bases and 4 bases, with 11 bases remaining between them. The V gene's germline CDR1 is DFQATT and CDR2 SNEGSKA (reference sequence). The CDR3 has 11 residues. CDR3 sequence: CSVRYGYEQYF. DNA for the CDR3: TGCAGTGTCAGATATGGTTACGAGCAGTACTTC.

Note on this clone: Other nucleotide sequences in the sample specify the same CDR3. The chain couples TRBV9 to TRBJ2-1, with TRBD1 as a possible D gene (6 bases). The CDR3 runs to 13 residues. V was shortened by 3 bases and J by 6 bases, with 10 bases between the two germline ends. Germline-derived CDR1 and CDR2 are SGDLS and YYNGEE. This CDR3 is CASSAPRGNEQFF. CDR3 sequence (DNA): TGTGCCAGCAGCGCGCCCAGGGGCAATGAGCAGTTCTTC.